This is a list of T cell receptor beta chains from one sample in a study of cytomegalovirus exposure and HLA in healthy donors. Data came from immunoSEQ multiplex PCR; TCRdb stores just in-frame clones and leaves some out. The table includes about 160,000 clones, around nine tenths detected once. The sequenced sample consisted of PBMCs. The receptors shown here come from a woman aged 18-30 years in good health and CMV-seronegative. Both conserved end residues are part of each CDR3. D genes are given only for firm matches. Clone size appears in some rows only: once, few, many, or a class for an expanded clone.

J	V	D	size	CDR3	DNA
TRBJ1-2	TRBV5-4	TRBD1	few	CASSLQGEGYGYTF	TGTGCCAGCAGCTTGCAGGGGGAAGGCTATGGCTACACCTTC
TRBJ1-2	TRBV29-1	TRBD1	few	CSVGQGLTYGYTF	TGCAGCGTTGGACAGGGATTAACCTATGGCTACACCTTC
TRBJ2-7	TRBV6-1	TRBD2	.	CASRPASGVYEQYF	TGTGCCAGCAGGCCGGCTAGCGGGGTCTACGAGCAGTACTTC
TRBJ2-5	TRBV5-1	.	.	CASSFSPGLEETQYF	TGCGCCAGCAGCTTTTCTCCAGGGCTAGAAGAGACCCAGTACTTC
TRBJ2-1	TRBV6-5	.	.	CASSSSGPYNEQFF	TGTGCCAGCAGTTCCTCTGGGCCCTACAATGAGCAGTTCTTC
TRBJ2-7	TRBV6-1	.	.	CASSAAYEQYF	TGTGCCAGCAGTGCCGCCTACGAGCAGTACTTC
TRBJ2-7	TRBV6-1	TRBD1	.	CASSPTRGPGEQYF	TGTGCCAGCAGTCCCACGAGGGGGCCGGGGGAGCAGTACTTC
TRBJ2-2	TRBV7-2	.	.	CASSWERAGELFF	TGTGCCAGCAGCTGGGAGAGGGCCGGGGAGCTGTTTTTT
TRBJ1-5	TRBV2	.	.	CASNGNPDQPQHF	TGTGCCAGCAACGGGAACCCTGATCAGCCCCAGCATTTT
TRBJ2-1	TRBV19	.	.	CASSIGQGYNEQFF	TGTGCCAGTAGTATTGGGCAGGGTTACAATGAGCAGTTCTTC
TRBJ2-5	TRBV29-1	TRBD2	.	CSVVAGGETQYF	TGCAGCGTAGTAGCGGGGGGAGAGACCCAGTACTTC
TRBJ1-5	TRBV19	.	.	CASSPGHSNQPQHF	TGTGCCAGTAGCCCCGGACACAGCAATCAGCCCCAGCATTTT
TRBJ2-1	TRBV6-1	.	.	CASSEAAIRQDNEQFF	TGTGCCAGCAGTGAAGCCGCAATCCGACAGGACAATGAGCAGTTCTTC
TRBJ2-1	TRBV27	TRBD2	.	CASSSGLIAQFF	TGTGCCAGCAGTTCGGGACTAATCGCGCAGTTCTTC
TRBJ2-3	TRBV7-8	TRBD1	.	CASSLFTGVGTDTQYF	TGTGCCAGCAGCTTGTTTACAGGGGTGGGCACAGATACGCAGTATTTT
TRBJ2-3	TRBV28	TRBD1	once	CASREQGETDTQYF	TGTGCCAGCAGGGAACAGGGGGAAACAGATACGCAGTATTTT
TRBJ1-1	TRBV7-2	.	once	CASSLRQSLEAFF	TGTGCCAGCAGCCTCCGACAGAGTTTAGAAGCTTTCTTT
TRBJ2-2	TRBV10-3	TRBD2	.	CATLELAVTGELFF	TGTGCCACCTTGGAACTAGCGGTTACCGGGGAGCTGTTTTTT
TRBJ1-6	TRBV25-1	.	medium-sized	CATEYQLGSPLHF	TGTGCCACCGAGTACCAACTAGGGTCACCCCTCCACTTT
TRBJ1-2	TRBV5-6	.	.	CASSLYGEGGGYTF	TGTGCCAGCAGCTTGTACGGAGAAGGAGGAGGCTACACCTTC
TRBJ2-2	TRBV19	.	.	CASSPGGGDTGELFF	TGTGCCAGTAGTCCCGGAGGGGGGGACACCGGGGAGCTGTTTTTT
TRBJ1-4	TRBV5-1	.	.	CASSPSSTNEKLFF	TGCGCCAGCAGCCCTTCCTCAACTAATGAAAAACTGTTTTTT
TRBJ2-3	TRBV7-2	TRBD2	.	CASSWGLAGGFDTQYF	TGTGCCAGCAGCTGGGGACTAGCGGGAGGGTTTGATACGCAGTATTTT
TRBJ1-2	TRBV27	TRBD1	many	CASSLIQTGGVYGYTF	TGTGCCAGCAGTTTAATCCAGACAGGGGGCGTCTATGGCTACACCTTC
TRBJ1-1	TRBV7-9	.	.	CASSTQGNTEAFF	TGTGCCAGCAGCACGCAGGGGAACACTGAAGCTTTCTTT
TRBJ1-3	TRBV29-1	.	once	CSVNRDSGNTIYF	TGCAGCGTCAACAGGGATTCTGGAAACACCATATATTTT
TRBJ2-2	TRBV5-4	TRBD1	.	CASSLTGTGDSNTGELFF	TGTGCCAGCAGCTTGACGGGGACAGGGGATTCCAACACCGGGGAGCTGTTTTTT
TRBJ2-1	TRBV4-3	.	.	CASSPRAHSTYNEQFF	TGCGCCAGCAGCCCGCGGGCTCACTCCACCTACAATGAGCAGTTCTTC
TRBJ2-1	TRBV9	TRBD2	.	CASSVGGGPYNEQFF	TGTGCCAGCAGCGTAGGCGGGGGGCCCTACAATGAGCAGTTCTTC
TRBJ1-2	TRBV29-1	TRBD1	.	CSVEDGDRGYGYTF	TGCAGCGTTGAAGATGGGGACAGGGGCTATGGCTACACCTTC
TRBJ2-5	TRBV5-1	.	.	CASSLGGVGSVQETQYF	TGCGCCAGCAGCTTGGGAGGCGTCGGGAGCGTCCAAGAGACCCAGTACTTC
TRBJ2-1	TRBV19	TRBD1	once	CASSINRGNEQFF	TGTGCCAGTAGTATTAACAGGGGGAATGAGCAGTTCTTC
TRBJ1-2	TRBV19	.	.	CASSIGRGPNYGYTF	TGTGCCAGTAGTATAGGTAGGGGCCCGAACTATGGCTACACCTTC
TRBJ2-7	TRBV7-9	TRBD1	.	CASSSTGTGAGEQYF	TGTGCCAGCAGCTCGACCGGGACAGGGGCCGGGGAGCAGTACTTC
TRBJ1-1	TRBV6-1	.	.	CASSVEGARGTEAFF	TGTGCCAGCAGTGTAGAAGGGGCGAGAGGCACTGAAGCTTTCTTT
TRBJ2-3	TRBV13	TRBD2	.	CASSFYSTSGEDTQYF	TGTGCCAGCAGCTTTTACTCGACTAGCGGCGAGGATACGCAGTATTTT
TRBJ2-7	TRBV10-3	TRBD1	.	CAISDAGTAYSYEQYF	TGTGCCATCAGTGATGCCGGGACAGCCTACTCCTACGAGCAGTACTTC
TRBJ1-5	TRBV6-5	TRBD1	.	CASRTGQGQPQHF	TGTGCCAGCAGGACGGGACAGGGGCAGCCCCAGCATTTT
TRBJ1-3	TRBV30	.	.	CAWARNLAGNTIYF	TGTGCCTGGGCCAGAAACTTAGCAGGAAACACCATATATTTT
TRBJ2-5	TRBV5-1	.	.	CASSLGYETQYF	TGCGCCAGCAGCTTGGGCTATGAGACCCAGTACTTC
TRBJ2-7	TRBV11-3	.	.	CASSLGGAEQYF	TGTGCCAGCAGCTTAGGAGGCGCCGAGCAGTACTTC